The present TCR beta chain was sequenced within a study of Ad26.COV2.S vaccination and SARS-CoV-2 variants. Germline CDR1 reads SGHVS; CDR2 reads FNYEAQ. This CDR3 has 16 amino acids. Trimming removed 1 base at V and 6 bases at J, with 16 bases between. Regarding the study as a whole: Possibly, TCR breadth and depth analyses underestimated total T cell responses. Vaccine recipients had higher spike-specific TCR breadth than placebo recipients.

Indicated treatment: approximately 18 received Ad26.COV2.S at low or high dose, single or two shots; 5 received placebo; per-sample allocation not given. Sampling took place 63 days after the first vaccine or placebo injection. Only in-frame clones appear in the TCRdb table, and some are missing; sequencing was by immunoSEQ multiplex PCR. The profile covers 350,000 to 500,000 clones, with 90% appearing a single time and approximately 4.5% taken by the ten largest. With regard to this clone: What it recognizes is unknown.

The sequence came from a person aged 18-60 years who received the Ad26.COV2.S COVID-19 vaccine or a placebo. Sequencing used peripheral blood, obtained in a trial of Ad26.COV2.S vaccine versus placebo. The V call is TRBV7-6, the J call TRBJ2-1, with D possibly being TRBD1 or TRBD2 (5 bases each). CDR3 sequence: CASSLVPGTRGNEQFF. For the CDR3, the DNA is TGTGCCAGCAGCTTAGTTCCCGGGACCCGCGGCAATGAGCAGTTCTTC.